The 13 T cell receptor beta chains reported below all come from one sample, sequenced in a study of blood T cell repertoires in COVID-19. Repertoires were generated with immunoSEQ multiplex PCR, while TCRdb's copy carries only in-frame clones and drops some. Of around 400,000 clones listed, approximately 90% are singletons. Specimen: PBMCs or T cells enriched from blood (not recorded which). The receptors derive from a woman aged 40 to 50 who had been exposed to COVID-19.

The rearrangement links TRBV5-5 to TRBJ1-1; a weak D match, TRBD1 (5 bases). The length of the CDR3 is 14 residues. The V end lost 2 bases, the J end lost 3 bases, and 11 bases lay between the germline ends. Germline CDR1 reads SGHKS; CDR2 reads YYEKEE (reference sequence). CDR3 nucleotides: TGTGCCAGCAGCTTTCCAGGGAGGGACACTGAAGCTTTCTTT. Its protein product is CASSFPGRDTEAFF. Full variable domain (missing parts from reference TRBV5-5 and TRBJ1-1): DAGVTQSPTHLIKTRGQQVTLRCSPISGHKSVSWYQQVLGQGPQFIFQYYEKEERGRGNFPDRFSARQFPNYSSELNVNALLLGDSALYLCASSFPGRDTEAFFGQGTRLTVV.

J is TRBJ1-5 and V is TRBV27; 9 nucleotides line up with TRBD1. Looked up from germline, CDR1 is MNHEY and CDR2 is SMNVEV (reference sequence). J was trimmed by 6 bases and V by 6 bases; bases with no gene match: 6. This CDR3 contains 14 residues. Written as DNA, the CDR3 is TGTGCCAGCAGCAGGGACAGGGCAACTCAGCCCCAGCATTTT. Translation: CASSRDRATQPQHF.

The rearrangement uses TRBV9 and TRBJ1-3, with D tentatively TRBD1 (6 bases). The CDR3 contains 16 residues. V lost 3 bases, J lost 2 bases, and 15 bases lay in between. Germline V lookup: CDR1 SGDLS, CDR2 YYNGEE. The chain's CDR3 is CASSDEQGLTGNTIYF. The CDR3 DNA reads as TGTGCCAGCAGCGATGAACAGGGCCTCACTGGAAACACCATATATTTT.

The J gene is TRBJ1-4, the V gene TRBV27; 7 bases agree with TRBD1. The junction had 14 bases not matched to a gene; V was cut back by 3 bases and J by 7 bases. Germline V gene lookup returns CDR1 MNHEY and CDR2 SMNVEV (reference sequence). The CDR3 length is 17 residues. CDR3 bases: TGTGCCAGCAGTTTTAGACAGGGCGGTTTGACGGGTGAAAAACTGTTTTTT. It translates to CASSFRQGGLTGEKLFF.

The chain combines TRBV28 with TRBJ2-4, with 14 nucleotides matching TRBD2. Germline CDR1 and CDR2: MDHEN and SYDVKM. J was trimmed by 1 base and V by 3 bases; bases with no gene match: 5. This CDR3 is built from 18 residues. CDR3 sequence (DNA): TGTGCCAGCAGTTTGACTAGCGGGAGGGCCTTTGCCAAAAACATTCAGTACTTC. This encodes CASSLTSGRAFAKNIQYF.

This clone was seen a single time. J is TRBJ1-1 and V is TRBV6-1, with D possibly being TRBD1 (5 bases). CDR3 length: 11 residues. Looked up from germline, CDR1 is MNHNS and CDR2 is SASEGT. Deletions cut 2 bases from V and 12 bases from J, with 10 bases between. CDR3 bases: TGTGCCAGCAGTGAATTAGCAGGGTCTTTCTTT. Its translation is CASSELAGSFF.

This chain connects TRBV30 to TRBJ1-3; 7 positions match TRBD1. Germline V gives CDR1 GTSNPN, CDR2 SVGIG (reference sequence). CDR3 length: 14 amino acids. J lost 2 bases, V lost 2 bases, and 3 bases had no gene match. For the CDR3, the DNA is TGTGCCTGGAGTACTGGGACAGCTGGAAACACCATATATTTT. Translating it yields CAWSTGTAGNTIYF. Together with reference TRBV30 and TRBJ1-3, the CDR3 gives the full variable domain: SQTIHQWPATLVQPVGSPLSLECTVEGTSNPNLYWYRQAAGRGLQLLFYSVGIGQISSEVPQNLSASRPQDRQFILSSKKLLLSDSGFYLCAWSTGTAGNTIYFGEGSWLTVV.

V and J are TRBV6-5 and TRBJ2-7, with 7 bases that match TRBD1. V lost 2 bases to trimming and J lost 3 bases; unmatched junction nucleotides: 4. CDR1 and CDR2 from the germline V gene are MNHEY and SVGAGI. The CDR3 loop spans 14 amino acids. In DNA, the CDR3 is TGTGCCAGCAGTTACAGGGGACAGTACTACGAGCAGTACTTC. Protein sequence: CASSYRGQYYEQYF.

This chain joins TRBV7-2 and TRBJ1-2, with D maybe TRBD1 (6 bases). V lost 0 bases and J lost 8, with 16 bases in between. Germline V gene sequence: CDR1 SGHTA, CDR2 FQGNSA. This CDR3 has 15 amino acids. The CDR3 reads CASSLAQTLGAGYTF. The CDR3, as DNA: TGTGCCAGCAGCTTAGCCCAAACGTTGGGGGCCGGCTACACCTTC.

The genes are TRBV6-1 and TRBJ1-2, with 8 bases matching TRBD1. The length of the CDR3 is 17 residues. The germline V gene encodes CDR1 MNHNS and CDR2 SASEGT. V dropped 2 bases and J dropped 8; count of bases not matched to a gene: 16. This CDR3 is CASSELVLGAGGVGYTF. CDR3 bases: TGTGCCAGCAGTGAATTGGTCCTTGGGGCAGGGGGCGTGGGCTACACCTTC.

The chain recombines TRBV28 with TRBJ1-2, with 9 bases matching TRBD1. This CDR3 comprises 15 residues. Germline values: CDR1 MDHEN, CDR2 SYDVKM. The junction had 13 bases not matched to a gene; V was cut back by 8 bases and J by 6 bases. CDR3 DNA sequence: TGTGCCAGCCGGACCTCACAGGGGGCGCTCAATGGCTACACCTTC. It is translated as CASRTSQGALNGYTF.

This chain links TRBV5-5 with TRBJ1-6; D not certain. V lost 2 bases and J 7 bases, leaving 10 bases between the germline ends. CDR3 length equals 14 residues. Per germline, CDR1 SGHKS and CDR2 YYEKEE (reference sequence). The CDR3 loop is CASSFLGRNSPLHF. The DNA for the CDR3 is TGTGCCAGCAGCTTTCTAGGGAGAAATTCACCCCTCCACTTT.

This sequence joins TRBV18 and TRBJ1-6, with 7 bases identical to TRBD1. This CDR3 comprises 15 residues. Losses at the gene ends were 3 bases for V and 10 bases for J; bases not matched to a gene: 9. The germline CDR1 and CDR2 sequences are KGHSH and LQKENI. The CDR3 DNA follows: TGTGCCAGCTCACCCCTTGACAGGGCTGGCTCACCCCTCCACTTT. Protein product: CASSPLDRAGSPLHF.